The 9 T cell receptor beta chains listed next were all sequenced from one sample in a study of cytomegalovirus exposure and HLA in healthy donors. 13 Jbeta primers and 60 Vbeta primers were used for the PCR. Here immunoSEQ multiplex PCR was the method, and the copy in TCRdb shows in-frame clones only, minus some. The top ten clones hold approximately 9% of a sample with around 110,000 clones, about two thirds of them seen once. The sample taken for sequencing was PBMCs. These receptor sequences come from a man aged 25-45 years in good health and CMV-seropositive.

The rearrangement joins TRBV5-6 to TRBJ1-6; D is unclear. The CDR3 length is 14 residues. Germline loops: CDR1 SGHDT, CDR2 YYEEEE. Trimming removed 0 bases at V and 8 bases at J, with 9 bases between. CDR3 coding DNA: TGTGCCAGCAGCTTGGGGAGGGATCATTCACCCCTCCACTTT. Amino acid sequence: CASSLGRDHSPLHF.

This chain links TRBV27 with TRBJ1-1; no firm D call. Germline CDR1 is MNHEY and CDR2 is SMNVEV (reference sequence). Trimming pared 6 bases from V and 2 bases from J, leaving 16 bases between. The CDR3 length is 15 residues. The CDR3 coding sequence is TGTGCCAGCAGCACCAGTCATCGGGATAACACTGAAGCTTTCTTT. It yields the protein CASSTSHRDNTEAFF.

The CDR3 bases are TGTGCTAGTGGTTTGGTACGCTTGGGGGGGCTGGAGCAGTACTTC. Translating gives CASGLVRLGGLEQYF. This sequence joins TRBV12-5 and TRBJ2-7, with a weak D call TRBD2 (7 bases). Germline CDR1 is LGHNT and CDR2 is FRNRAP. Trimming took 0 bases from V and 7 from J, leaving 16 bases between them. CDR3 length equals 15 residues.

The J gene is TRBJ1-1, the V gene TRBV7-6, with 7 bases identical to TRBD1. The CDR3 consists of 15 residues. After removal of 5 bases from V and 2 bases from J, the junction contained 8 bases not matched to a gene. The V gene's germline CDR1 is SGHVS and CDR2 FNYEAQ. This CDR3 reads CASSPQTGTNTEAFF. For the CDR3, the DNA is TGTGCCAGCAGCCCACAGACAGGGACTAACACTGAAGCTTTCTTT.

The chain carries TRBV29-1 and TRBJ2-3; D gene unclear. The V and J ends lost 4 bases and 6 bases respectively, with 5 bases between them. Germline CDR1 and CDR2: SQVTM and ANQGSEA. This CDR3 is 10 amino acids long. The CDR3 region is CSVGPDTQYF. CDR3 in DNA: TGCAGCGTTGGGCCCGATACGCAGTATTTT.

This chain links TRBV10-3 with TRBJ2-2; 14 nucleotides match TRBD2. The V segment lost 4 bases and the J segment 4 bases; nucleotides outside the gene matches: 2. Germline CDR1 reads ENHRY; CDR2 reads SYGVKD. The CDR3 contains 16 residues. CDR3 nucleotides: TGTGCCATCAGTGGACTAGCGGGAGGGTCCACCGGGGAGCTGTTTTTT. This gives the protein CAISGLAGGSTGELFF.

J is TRBJ2-3 and V is TRBV7-2, with 10 bases matching TRBD2. The CDR3 runs 15 residues. With 1 base clipped from V and 5 bases from J, the junction kept 3 bases outside the gene matches. The V gene's germline CDR1 is SGHTA and CDR2 FQGNSA. CDR3 coding DNA: TGTGCCAGCAGCTTAGATCTAGCGGGAGTAGATACGCAGTATTTT. Translated, it gives CASSLDLAGVDTQYF.

The chain recombines TRBV6-6 with TRBJ1-1; D not resolved. V lost 2 bases and J lost 2, with 6 bases in between. Germline lookup yields CDR1 MNHNY and CDR2 SVGAGI (reference sequence). CDR3 length: 13 residues. Here the CDR3 reads CASSYGPNTEAFF. The CDR3 coding sequence is TGTGCCAGCAGTTACGGGCCTAACACTGAAGCTTTCTTT.

The chain uses TRBV28 and TRBJ1-1; tentatively, D is TRBD1 (5 bases). In germline, CDR1 is MDHEN, CDR2 SYDVKM. This CDR3 is built from 13 residues. Trimming cost V 8 bases and J 0 bases, with 10 bases left between them. CDR3 amino acids: CASEGALNTEAFF. Written as DNA, the CDR3 is TGTGCCAGCGAAGGGGCTCTGAACACTGAAGCTTTCTTT.